This TCR beta chain stems from a study of immune characteristics of hereditary and idiopathic chronic pancreatitis. Patients having total pancreatectomy with islet autotransplantation provided the chronic pancreatitis pancreas tissue. As regards this clone: What it recognizes is unknown.

This CDR3 has 13 residues. Germline CDR1 is SGHTA and CDR2 is FQGNSA. V shed 6 bases and J shed 6 bases, with 14 bases lying between them. The study's findings and limits: Controls had less diverse, more clonal TCRbeta repertoires than both pancreatitis groups. Gene families like TRBV10, TRBV19, TRBV23 and TRBV5 were used differently between subtypes.

Profiled with immunoSEQ multiplex PCR; TCRdb holds only in-frame clones, not every one. The sample has about 6,200 clones, roughly 70% seen once. This sequence joins TRBV7-2 and TRBJ1-2; the D is unclear. Sequencing was performed on pancreas tissue with hereditary chronic pancreatitis. This clonotype was obtained from a human donor with chronic pancreatitis. CDR3: CASSTSYRHGYTF. The CDR3 DNA reads as TGTGCCAGCAGTACCTCATATAGGCATGGCTACACCTTC. Full variable domain (missing parts from reference TRBV7-2 and TRBJ1-2): GAGVSQSPSNKVTEKGKDVELRCDPISGHTALYWYRQSLGQGLEFLIYFQGNSAPDKSGLPSDRFSAERTGGSVSTLTIQRTQQEDSAVYLCASSTSYRHGYTFGSGTRLTVV.